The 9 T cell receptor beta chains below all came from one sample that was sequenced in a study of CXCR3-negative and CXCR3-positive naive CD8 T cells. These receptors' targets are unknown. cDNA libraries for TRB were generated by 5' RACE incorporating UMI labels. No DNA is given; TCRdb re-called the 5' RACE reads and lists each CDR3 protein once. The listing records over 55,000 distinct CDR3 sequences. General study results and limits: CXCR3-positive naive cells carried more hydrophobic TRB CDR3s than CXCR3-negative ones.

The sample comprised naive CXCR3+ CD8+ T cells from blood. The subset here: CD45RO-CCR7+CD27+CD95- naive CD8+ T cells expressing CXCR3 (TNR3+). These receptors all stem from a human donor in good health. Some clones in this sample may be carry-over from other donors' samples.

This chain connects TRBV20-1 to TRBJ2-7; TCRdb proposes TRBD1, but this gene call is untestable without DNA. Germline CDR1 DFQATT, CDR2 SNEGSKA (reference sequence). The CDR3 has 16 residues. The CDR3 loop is CSARDSQGRFSYEQYF.

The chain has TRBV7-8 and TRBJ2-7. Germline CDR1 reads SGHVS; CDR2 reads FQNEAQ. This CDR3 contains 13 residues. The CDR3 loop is CASRVTYSYEQYF.

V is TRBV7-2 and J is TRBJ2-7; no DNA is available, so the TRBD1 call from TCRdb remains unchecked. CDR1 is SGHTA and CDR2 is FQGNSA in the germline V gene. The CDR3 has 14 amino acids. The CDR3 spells CASSLGQGDYEQYF.

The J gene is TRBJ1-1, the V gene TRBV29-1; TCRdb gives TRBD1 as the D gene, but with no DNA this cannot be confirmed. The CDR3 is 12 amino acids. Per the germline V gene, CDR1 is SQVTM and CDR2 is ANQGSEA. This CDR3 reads CSVFGTSAEAFF.

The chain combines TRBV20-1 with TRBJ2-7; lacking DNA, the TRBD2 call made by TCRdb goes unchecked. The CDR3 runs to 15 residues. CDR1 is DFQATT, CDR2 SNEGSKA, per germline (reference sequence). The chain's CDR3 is CSASGGAYITYEQYF.

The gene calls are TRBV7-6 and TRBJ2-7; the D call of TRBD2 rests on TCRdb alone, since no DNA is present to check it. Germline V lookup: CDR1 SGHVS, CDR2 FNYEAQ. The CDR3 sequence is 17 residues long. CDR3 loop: CASSIGLAGTSSYEQYF. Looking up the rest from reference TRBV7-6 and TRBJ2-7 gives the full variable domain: GAGVSQSPRYKVTKRGQDVALRCDPISGHVSLYWYRQALGQGPEFLTYFNYEAQQDKSGLPNDRFSAERPEGSISTLTIQRTEQRDSAMYRCASSIGLAGTSSYEQYFGPGTRLTVT.

The CDR3 here is CASSELADPFTYEQYF. This chain uses TRBV2 with TRBJ2-7; TCRdb lists TRBD2, though no DNA is available to test this call. The germline gives CDR1 SNHLY, CDR2 FYNNEI. The CDR3 is 16 residues long.

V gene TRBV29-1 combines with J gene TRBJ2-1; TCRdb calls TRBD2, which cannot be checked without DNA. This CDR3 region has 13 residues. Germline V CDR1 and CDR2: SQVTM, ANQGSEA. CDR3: CSRLAGGPVEQFF.

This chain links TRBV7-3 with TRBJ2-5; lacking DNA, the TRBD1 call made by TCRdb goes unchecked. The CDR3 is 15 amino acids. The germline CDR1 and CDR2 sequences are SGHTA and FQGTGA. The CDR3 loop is CASSLTGISGETQYF.